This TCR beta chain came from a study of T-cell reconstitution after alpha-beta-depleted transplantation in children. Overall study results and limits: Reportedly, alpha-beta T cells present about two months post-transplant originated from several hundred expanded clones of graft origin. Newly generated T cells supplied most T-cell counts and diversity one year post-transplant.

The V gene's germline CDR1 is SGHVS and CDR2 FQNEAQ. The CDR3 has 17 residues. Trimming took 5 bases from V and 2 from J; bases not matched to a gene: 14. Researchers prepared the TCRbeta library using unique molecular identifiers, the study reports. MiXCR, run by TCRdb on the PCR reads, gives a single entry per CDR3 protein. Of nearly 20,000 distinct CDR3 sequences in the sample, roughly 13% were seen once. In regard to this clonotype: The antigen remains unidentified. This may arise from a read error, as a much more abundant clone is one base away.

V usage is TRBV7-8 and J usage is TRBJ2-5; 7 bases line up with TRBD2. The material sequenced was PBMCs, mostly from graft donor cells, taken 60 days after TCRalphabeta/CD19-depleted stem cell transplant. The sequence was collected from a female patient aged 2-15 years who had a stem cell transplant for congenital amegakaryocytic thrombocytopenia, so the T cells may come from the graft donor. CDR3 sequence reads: CASSPRGLPHPQETQYF. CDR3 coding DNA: TGTGCCAGCAGCCCGCGGGGACTACCACACCCTCAAGAGACCCAGTACTTC. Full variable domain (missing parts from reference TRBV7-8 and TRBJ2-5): GAGVSQSPRYKVAKRGQDVALRCDPISGHVSLFWYQQALGQGPEFLTYFQNEAQLDKSGLPSDRFFAERPEGSVSTLKIQRTQQEDSAVYLCASSPRGLPHPQETQYFGPGTRLLVL.